Shown below are 11 T cell receptor beta chains from a single sample sequenced in a study of T cells in Graves' hyperthyroidism and ophthalmopathy (dated by TCRdb to the late 2010s). Library preparation used multiplex PCR. TCRdb shows the sequencer as Illumina HiSeq 2000. TCR beta CDR3 regions were amplified from RNA transcripts. The TCR CDR3 was subjected to a first round of RT-PCR using the HTBI primer set and the Qiagen OneStep RT-PCR kit. TCRdb passed the public sequencing reads through fastp at Q25 and MiXCR, retaining productive beta sequences. Records with the same CDR3 protein are collapsed into one entry carrying the most frequent genes and DNA. The sample records about 510,000 distinct CDR3 sequences, around 43% of which are singletons. 44% of the sample belongs to the ten largest clones. The specimen sequenced was peripheral blood or thyroid tissue (not recorded which). The receptors derive from an adult woman with Graves' disease, either hyperthyroidism or ophthalmopathy (not recorded which).

This clonotype has ten or more counts. J is TRBJ1-1 and V is TRBV5-1; D unresolved. V lost 5 bases to trimming and J lost 0 bases, with 17 bases between them. This CDR3 comprises 16 residues. Germline values: CDR1 SGHRS, CDR2 YFSETQ. This chain's CDR3 is CASRVGKGGMNTEAFF. The CDR3 bases are TGCGCCAGCAGGGTGGGTAAGGGCGGAATGAACACTGAAGCTTTCTTT.

This clonotype appeared a single time. An end of the junction does not agree with germline; a read error may underlie this. V gene TRBV10-3 combines with J gene TRBJ2-5; a weak D match, TRBD2 (7 bases). The CDR3 has 14 amino acids. The germline CDR1 and CDR2 sequences are ENHRY and SYGVKD. The CDR3 region is CASRSPGGGEAQYF. In DNA, the CDR3 is TGTGCCAGCAGGTCGCCGGGGGGCGGAGAGGCCCAGTACTTC.

The rearrangement joins TRBV3-1 to TRBJ1-5; a possible D gene is TRBD1 (5 bases). This CDR3 is 13 amino acids long. V lost 1 base and J 6 bases, leaving 7 bases between the germline ends. Germline V gives CDR1 LGHDT, CDR2 YNNKEL (reference sequence). CDR3 nucleotide sequence: TGTGCCAGCAGCCAAGGGGGGGTTCAGCCCCAGCATTTT. This codes for CASSQGGVQPQHF.

This clonotype has ten or more counts. V gene TRBV5-1 combines with J gene TRBJ1-1, with 7 bases aligning to TRBD1. CDR1 is SGHRS and CDR2 is YFSETQ in the germline V gene. The junction had 5 bases not matched to a gene; V was cut back by 0 bases and J by 3 bases. The length of the CDR3 is 15 residues. The DNA for the CDR3 is TGCGCCAGCAGCTTGGGACAGGGTGTGGACACTGAAGCTTTCTTT. Residues: CASSLGQGVDTEAFF.

This clonotype was observed many times. V is TRBV11-2 and J is TRBJ2-7; 11 nucleotides agree with TRBD2. The CDR3 is 16 amino acids. Looked up from germline, CDR1 is SGHAT and CDR2 is FQNNGV. V shed 3 bases and J 3 bases; nucleotides not matched to a gene: 7. The CDR3 spells CASSLTGTSGNYEQYF. CDR3 coding DNA: TGTGCCAGCAGCTTGACCGGGACTAGCGGAAACTACGAGCAGTACTTC.

In the case of this clonotype: A much larger clone lies one base from this, so it may be a read error. The J gene is TRBJ1-2, the V gene TRBV20-1, with 10 bases that match TRBD1. The CDR3 sequence is 15 residues long. Germline V gene sequence: CDR1 DFQATT, CDR2 SNEGSKA (reference sequence). CDR3 sequence (DNA): TGCAGTGGTAGATTGCCGGGACAGGGGAACTATGGCTACACCTTC. As protein: CSGRLPGQGNYGYTF.

The V gene is TRBV15, the J gene TRBJ2-7; D might be TRBD1 (6 bases). V lost 1 base, J lost 3 bases, and 25 bases lay in between. The CDR3 runs to 19 residues. CDR1 is LNHNV, CDR2 YYDKDF, per germline (reference sequence). The CDR3 spells CATSRVRQGGRSGLYEQYF. In DNA, the CDR3 is TGTGCCACCAGCAGAGTACGCCAAGGGGGACGATCCGGCCTCTACGAGCAGTACTTC.

The genes are TRBV29-1 and TRBJ2-7; D is perhaps TRBD2 (6 bases). Germline CDR1 and CDR2: SQVTM and ANQGSEA. V dropped 8 bases and J dropped 3 bases, with 14 bases sitting between them. CDR3 length: 12 residues. CDR3 sequence: CSSGRGYYEQYF. CDR3 DNA sequence: TGCAGCTCTGGTCGGGGGTACTACGAGCAGTACTTC.

This clonotype was recorded at least ten times. J is TRBJ1-5 and V is TRBV20-1; possibly TRBD1 for D (5 bases). Germline-derived CDR1 and CDR2 are DFQATT and SNEGSKA (reference sequence). V was clipped by 4 bases and J by 4 bases, with 14 bases between them. The CDR3 consists of 14 residues. The CDR3 sequence is CSANPRQRNQPQHF. As DNA, the CDR3 is TGCAGTGCTAATCCCAGACAGAGAAATCAGCCCCAGCATTTT.

CDR3 sequence reads: CAIRPSGLTSNEQYF. The CDR3 DNA sequence: TGTGCCATCAGACCATCGGGACTGACTAGCAACGAGCAGTACTTC. The V call is TRBV10-3, the J call TRBJ2-7; 7 bases align to TRBD2. The CDR3 is made up of 15 amino acids. The germline V gene has CDR1 ENHRY and CDR2 SYGVKD. With V trimmed by 6 bases and J by 5 bases, 13 bases remained unmatched.

The chain combines TRBV29-1 with TRBJ1-2, with D perhaps matching TRBD1 (5 bases). Trimming left V 4 bases short and J 5 bases short, with 11 bases between. This CDR3 is 12 amino acids long. Germline CDR1 is SQVTM and CDR2 is ANQGSEA. CDR3 DNA: TGCAGCGTTGTCAAGGGGTCTTATGGCTACACCTTC. It is translated as CSVVKGSYGYTF.